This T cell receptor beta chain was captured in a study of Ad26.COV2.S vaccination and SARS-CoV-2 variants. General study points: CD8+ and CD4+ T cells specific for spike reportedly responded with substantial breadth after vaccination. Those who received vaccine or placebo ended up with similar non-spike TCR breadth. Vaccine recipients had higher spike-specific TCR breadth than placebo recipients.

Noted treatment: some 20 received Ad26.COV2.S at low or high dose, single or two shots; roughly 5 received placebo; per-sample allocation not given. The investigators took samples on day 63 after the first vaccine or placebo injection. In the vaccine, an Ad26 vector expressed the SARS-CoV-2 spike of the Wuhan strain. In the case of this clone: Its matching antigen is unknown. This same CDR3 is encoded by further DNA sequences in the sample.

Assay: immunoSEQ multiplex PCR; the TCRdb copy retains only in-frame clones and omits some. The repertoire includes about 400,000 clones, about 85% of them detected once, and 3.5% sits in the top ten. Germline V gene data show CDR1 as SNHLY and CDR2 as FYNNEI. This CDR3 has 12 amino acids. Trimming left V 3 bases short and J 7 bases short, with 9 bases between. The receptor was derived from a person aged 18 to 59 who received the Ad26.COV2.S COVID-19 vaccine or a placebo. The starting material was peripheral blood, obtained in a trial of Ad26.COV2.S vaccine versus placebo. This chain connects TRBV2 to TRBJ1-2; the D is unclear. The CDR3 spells CASSEEGFGYTF. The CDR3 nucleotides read TGTGCCAGCAGTGAGGAAGGTTTTGGCTACACCTTC.